Listed below are T cell receptor beta chains from one sample, sequenced in a study of T cell repertoires in aging, cancer and after chemotherapy. One entry per CDR3 protein, called by TCRdb with MiXCR from the multiplex PCR reads. The sample records more than 4,000 distinct CDR3 sequences, under 35% being singletons. Sequenced input: blood. The receptors here all came from a human donor with a blood cancer. Both conserved end residues are part of each CDR3. D genes are given only for firm matches. Not all rows give a size; the values are once, few, many and, for expanded clones, a class.

once | TRBJ1-1 | TRBV7-4 | - | TGTGCCAGAAGCTCGACTGGACAGTGGGACACTGAAGCTTTCTTT | CARSSTGQWDTEAFF
medium-sized | TRBJ2-1 | TRBV27 | TRBD2 | TGTGCCAGCAGGGGGACGCGGGAGTACAATGAGCAGTTCTTC | CASRGTREYNEQFF
- | TRBJ2-5 | TRBV19 | - | TGTGCCAGTGGTTTGGGGGTGCGGAGGGAGACCCAGTACTTC | CASGLGVRRETQYF
medium-sized | TRBJ2-5 | TRBV27 | TRBD1 | TGTGCCAGCAGTTCCCCCGACAGGGTCCAAGAGACCCAGTACTTC | CASSSPDRVQETQYF
medium-sized | TRBJ2-1 | TRBV6-2/TRBV6-3 | - | TGTGCCTCCGGTGGCTACAATGAGCAGTTCTTC | CASGGYNEQFF
- | TRBJ2-7 | TRBV7-6 | TRBD2 | TGTGCCAGCAGCTCCGCGGGGGGCTACGAGCAGTACTTC | CASSSAGGYEQYF
medium-sized | TRBJ2-1 | TRBV6-6 | - | TGTGCCAGCAGTTACTCGGAGGGGGGGGAGCAGTTCTTC | CASSYSEGGEQFF
few | TRBJ1-1 | TRBV20-1 | TRBD1 | TGCAGTGCCCCTCACCCCAGGGGGGACACTGAAGCTTTCTTT | CSAPHPRGDTEAFF
- | TRBJ2-7 | TRBV14 | TRBD2 | TGTGCCAGCAGCCTGGGACTAGCGGGAGTTTATGAGCAGTACTTC | CASSLGLAGVYEQYF
- | TRBJ2-6 | TRBV19 | - | TGTGCCAGTAGGTTGGGGGGTGGGGCCAACGTCCTGACTTTC | CASRLGGGANVLTF
- | TRBJ2-1 | TRBV20-1 | TRBD2 | TGCAGTGCTAGGGATGTCGGGAGGCTAGCGGGATACAATGAGCAGTTCTTC | CSARDVGRLAGYNEQFF
- | TRBJ2-7 | TRBV6-1 | TRBD2 | TGTGCCAGCAGTGAAGCCCCCGGGGGGGCGGGGGGCTACGAGCAGTACTTC | CASSEAPGGAGGYEQYF
- | TRBJ1-2 | TRBV15 | - | TGTGCCACCAGCAGAGATGGAGGGAGCGGCTGCACCTTC | CATSRDGGSGCTF
few | TRBJ2-1 | TRBV27 | - | TGTGCCAGCAGCGTAAAGGACCCAGGGAGCGGAGGACACAATGAGCAGTTCTTC | CASSVKDPGSGGHNEQFF
- | TRBJ2-1 | TRBV15 | TRBD2 | TGTGCCACCAGCTGGAGCGGGAGCTCCTACAATGAGCAGTTCTTC | CATSWSGSSYNEQFF
- | TRBJ1-6 | TRBV6-1 | - | TGCGCCAGCAGTGGGCAGACAGCCTATAATTCACCCCTCCACTTT | CASSGQTAYNSPLHF
- | TRBJ2-7 | TRBV18 | - | TGTGCCAGCTCACCACCCCTCGGCGGACCGAACTCCTACGAGCAGTACTTC | CASSPPLGGPNSYEQYF
medium-sized | TRBJ2-6 | TRBV19 | - | TGTGCCAGTAAGTCCGTCTCTGGGGCCAACGTCCTGACTTTC | CASKSVSGANVLTF
- | TRBJ2-5 | TRBV5-6 | - | TGTGCCAGCAGCCTGCCTAGGGGCGTAGTCCAAGAGACCCAGTACTTC | CASSLPRGVVQETQYF
- | TRBJ1-2 | TRBV19 | TRBD1 | TGTGCCAGTAGTATCCTCTCGACAGGGGGCGGCGGCTACACCTTC | CASSILSTGGGGYTF
medium-sized | TRBJ2-7 | TRBV29-1 | TRBD1 | TGCAGCGTTGGACAGGGCGGCGAGCAGTACTTC | CSVGQGGEQYF
- | TRBJ2-5 | TRBV6-6 | - | TGTGCCAGCGGTGAGACCCAGTACTTC | CASGETQYF
few | TRBJ2-1 | TRBV4-2 | - | TGTGCCAGCAGCCAAGATTCCGGAGCCGGGGAGCAGTTCTTC | CASSQDSGAGEQFF
medium-sized | TRBJ2-2 | TRBV5-6 | TRBD1 | TGTGCCAGCAGCTTGGAAGGGACAGCCTTGAGGCAGCTGTTTTTT | CASSLEGTALRQLFF
- | TRBJ1-4 | TRBV5-6 | TRBD1 | TGTGCCAGCAGCTCTAGACAGGGGGCTAATGAAAAACTGTTTTTT | CASSSRQGANEKLFF
medium-sized | TRBJ2-7 | TRBV5-1 | - | TGCGCCAGCAGCCCGGACACAGGGAACGAGCAGTACTTC | CASSPDTGNEQYF
few | TRBJ2-7 | TRBV11-2 | TRBD1 | TGTGCCAGCAGCCGGGACAGGGCCGAGCAGTACTTC | CASSRDRAEQYF
- | TRBJ1-2 | TRBV28 | TRBD1 | TGTGCCAGCAGTTTAGGACAGGGTCGGGGCTACACCTTC | CASSLGQGRGYTF
medium-sized | TRBJ2-1 | TRBV27 | TRBD2 | TGTGCCGCCGGACTAGCGGGAGTGGGGAGTGAGCAGTTCTTC | CAAGLAGVGSEQFF
- | TRBJ2-1 | TRBV6-2/TRBV6-3 | - | TGTGCCAGCAGCAACCTGGGCGGATCTTACAATGAGCAGTTCTTC | CASSNLGGSYNEQFF
few | TRBJ2-7 | TRBV27 | TRBD2 | TGTGCCAGCAGTTTATCTGCGGGAGGGCCCTACGAGCAGTACTTC | CASSLSAGGPYEQYF
- | TRBJ1-5 | TRBV28 | - | TGTGCCAGCAGTCTGGCCGGGAGGAACGATCAGCCCCAGCATTTT | CASSLAGRNDQPQHF
few | TRBJ2-7 | TRBV27 | TRBD2 | TGTGCCAGCAGTCCGCCTAGCGGGAGGCCCTCCTACGAGCAGTACTTC | CASSPPSGRPSYEQYF
medium-sized | TRBJ1-2 | TRBV15 | - | TGTGCCACCAGCAGAGATCAAGTATCGGGCGGCTACACCTTC | CATSRDQVSGGYTF
- | TRBJ2-7 | TRBV20-1 | - | TGCAGTGCTCGTAGGGCAGGGGTCGAGCAGTACTTC | CSARRAGVEQYF
medium-sized | TRBJ2-2 | TRBV19 | - | TGTGCCACCTCTTCATCGAACACCGGGGAGCTGTTTTTT | CATSSSNTGELFF